This TCR beta chain was sequenced in a study of blood T cell repertoires in COVID-19. Looking at the study overall: Specimens from acute and convalescent COVID-19 originated in the United States, Italy and Spain. The analysed material was cDNA or gDNA that came from T cells, B-cell-depleted T cells, or PBMCs.

Original data processing: It was from reference gene primer amplification that nucleated cell counts were estimated. Here immunoSEQ multiplex PCR was the method, and the copy in TCRdb shows in-frame clones only, minus some. D and trimming were read from the DNA, whereas the V and J calls and clone size are those reported in that table. This sample has around 200,000 clones, with roughly 89% found just once. Germline loops: CDR1 SNHLY, CDR2 FYNNEI. The CDR3 is made up of 14 amino acids. The trim removed 8 bases at V and 4 bases at J, leaving 8 bases unmatched. The sequenced material came from peripheral blood. The V gene is TRBV2, the J gene TRBJ1-5; the match to TRBD1 covers 7 bases. This TCR derives from a man aged 50 to 59 with acute or convalescent COVID-19. The DNA of the CDR3 is TGTGCCAGCCAATGGACAGGCCAAAATCAGCCCCAGCATTTT. It specifies CASQWTGQNQPQHF.